Given below is one TCR beta chain in context. Its antigen is not identified. Assay execution proceeded at the deep level. Clones were sequenced by immunoSEQ multiplex PCR, and TCRdb holds only the in-frame ones, with some missing. The table includes 150,000 to 200,000 clones, 65% to 70% detected once. The CDR3 totals 13 residues. V was pared by 5 bases and J by 4 bases, with 9 bases between. CDR1 and CDR2 (germline): SGHVS, FNYEAQ. The data derive from a study of shared clonotypes between healthy human individuals. Study-level information: Aged between 18 and 49, the donors were a couple of women and a few men. Findings of the study overall: Sorted-subset samples were not fully sequenced, rarefaction indicated.

V usage is TRBV7-6 and J usage is TRBJ1-3; D is unresolved. The TCR sequence derives from a man aged 25-45 years in good health. The specimen was memory CD4+ T cells sorted from blood. Subset in this sample: CD45RA-negative fraction. The CDR3 loop reads CASSKMEGNTIYF. The DNA of the CDR3 is TGTGCCAGCAGCAAGATGGAGGGAAACACCATATATTTT.